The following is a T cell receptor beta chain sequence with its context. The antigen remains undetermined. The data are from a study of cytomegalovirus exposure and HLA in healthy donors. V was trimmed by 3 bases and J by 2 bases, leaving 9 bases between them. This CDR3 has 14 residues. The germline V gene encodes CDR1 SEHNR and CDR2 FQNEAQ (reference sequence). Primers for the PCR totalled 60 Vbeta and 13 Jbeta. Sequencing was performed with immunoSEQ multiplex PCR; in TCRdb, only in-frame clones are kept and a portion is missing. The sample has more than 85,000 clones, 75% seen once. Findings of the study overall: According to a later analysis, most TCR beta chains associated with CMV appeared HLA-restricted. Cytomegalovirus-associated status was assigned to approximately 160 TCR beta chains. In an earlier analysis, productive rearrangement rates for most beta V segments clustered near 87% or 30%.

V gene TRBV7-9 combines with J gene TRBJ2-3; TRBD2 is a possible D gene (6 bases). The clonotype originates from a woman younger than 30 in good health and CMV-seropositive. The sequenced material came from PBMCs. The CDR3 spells CASSLAGLTDTQYF. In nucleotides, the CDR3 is TGTGCCAGCAGCTTGGCGGGGCTCACAGATACGCAGTATTTT. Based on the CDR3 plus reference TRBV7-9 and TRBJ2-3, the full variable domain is DTGVSQNPRHKITKRGQNVTFRCDPISEHNRLYWYRQTLGQGPEFLTYFQNEAQLEKSRLLSDRFSAERPKGSFSTLEIQRTEQGDSAMYLCASSLAGLTDTQYFGPGTRLTVL.